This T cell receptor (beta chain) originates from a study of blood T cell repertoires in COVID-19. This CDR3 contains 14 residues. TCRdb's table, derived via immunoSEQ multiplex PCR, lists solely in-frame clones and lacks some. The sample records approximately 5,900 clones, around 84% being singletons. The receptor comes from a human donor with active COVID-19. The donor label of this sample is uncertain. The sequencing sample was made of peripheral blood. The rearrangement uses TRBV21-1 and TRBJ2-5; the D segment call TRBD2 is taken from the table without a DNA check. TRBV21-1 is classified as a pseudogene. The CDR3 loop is CASSKVRRGETQYF. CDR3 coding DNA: TGTGCCAGCAGCAAAGTTCGGCGGGGAGAGACCCAGTACTTC.